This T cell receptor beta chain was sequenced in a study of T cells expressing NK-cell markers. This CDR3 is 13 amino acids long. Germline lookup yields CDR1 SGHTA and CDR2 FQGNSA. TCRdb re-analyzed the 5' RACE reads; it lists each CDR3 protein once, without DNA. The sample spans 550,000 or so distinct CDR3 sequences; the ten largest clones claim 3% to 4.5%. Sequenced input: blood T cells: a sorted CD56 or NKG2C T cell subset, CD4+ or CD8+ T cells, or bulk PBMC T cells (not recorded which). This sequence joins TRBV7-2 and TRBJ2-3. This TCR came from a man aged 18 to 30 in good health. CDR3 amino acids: CASSVTRTDTQYF.